The clone carrying this TCR beta chain was seen a few times. CDR1 is SNHLY, CDR2 FYNNEI, per germline. The CDR3 extends over 14 amino acids. V was clipped by 5 bases and J by 6 bases; unmatched bases: 3. This sample was taken from a study of blood T cell repertoires in COVID-19. Turning to the study itself: Both acute and convalescent COVID-19 samples were obtained from the United States, Italy and Spain. T cells, B-cell-depleted T cells, or PBMCs supplied cDNA or gDNA.

Per the study methods: Counts of nucleated cells, estimated from reference gene primer amplification, were obtained. Here immunoSEQ multiplex PCR was the method, and the copy in TCRdb shows in-frame clones only, minus some. Clone size and the V and J calls come from that table; the DNA yielded D and trimming. This sample has roughly 100,000 clones, with 80% to 85% found just once. V and J are TRBV2 and TRBJ2-5; 13 bases map to TRBD2. Sequencing input: peripheral blood. The TCR comes from a man aged 65-85 years with active or convalescent COVID-19. CDR3 nucleotide sequence: TGTGCCAGCAGTAGGACTAGCGGGGGACAGACCCAGTACTTC. Its translation: CASSRTSGGQTQYF.